These T cell receptor beta chains were read from a single sample in a study of blood T cell repertoires in COVID-19. This table comes from immunoSEQ multiplex PCR, and its TCRdb copy is limited to in-frame clones, with some not included. The sample records approximately 410,000 clones, roughly 89% being singletons. Source material: peripheral blood. Receptors were obtained from a woman in her thirties with active or convalescent COVID-19. Both conserved end residues are part of each CDR3. Each record gives: clone size, J gene, V gene, D gene, CDR3 DNA, CDR3 protein. D genes are given only for firm matches. Rows give clone size only sometimes, using once, few, many, or a class for an expanded clone.

>-|TRBJ2-5|TRBV18|-
TGTGCCAGCTCGCGAACAGGGATCGAGACCCAGTACTTC
CASSRTGIETQYF
>-|TRBJ1-2|TRBV9|TRBD1
TGTGCCAGCAGCGCCAACTTAGGACAGGGAGGCTACACCTTC
CASSANLGQGGYTF
>-|TRBJ2-5|TRBV11-2|-
TGTGCCAGCAGCCCATCCCGGGGGGAGACCCAGTACTTC
CASSPSRGETQYF
>-|TRBJ1-1|TRBV18|-
TGTGCCAGCTCCCCGACAGTGAACACTGAAGCTTTCTTT
CASSPTVNTEAFF
>-|TRBJ2-7|TRBV5-1|TRBD1
TGCGCCAGCAGCGACGCCGGGACAGGGGTCTACGAGCAGTACTTC
CASSDAGTGVYEQYF
>-|TRBJ2-5|TRBV18|TRBD2
TGTGCCAGCTCACCACCCGAGCGGGAGCTCCCAGAGACCCAGTACTTC
CASSPPERELPETQYF
>-|TRBJ1-4|TRBV5-1|-
TGCGCCAGCAGCTTGGGCTTGATCGGACAGCGTAATGAAAAACTGTTTTTT
CASSLGLIGQRNEKLFF
>-|TRBJ1-1|TRBV3-1/TRBV3-2|TRBD1
TGTGCCAGCAGCCGCCCGAGGACAGGGAACACTGAAGCTTTCTTT
CASSRPRTGNTEAFF
>-|TRBJ2-3|TRBV12-5|-
TGTGCTAGTGGTTTGGTACTAGGTCTTACAAAACGTTCAATAGATACGCAGTATTTT
CASGLVLGLTKRSIDTQYF
>-|TRBJ1-6|TRBV7-9|-
TGTGCCAGCAGCTTACAGGGTTCTTATTCACCCCTCCACTTT
CASSLQGSYSPLHF
>-|TRBJ2-7|TRBV6-5|TRBD1
TGTGCCAGCAATTCAGGGACAGCCACCGAGCAGTACTTC
CASNSGTATEQYF
>-|TRBJ1-2|TRBV11-2|-
TGTGCCAGCAGCCCCCTTAACTATGGCTACACCTTC
CASSPLNYGYTF
>-|TRBJ1-1|TRBV25-1|-
TGTGCCAGCAGTCACGGGATATCTGAAGCTTTCTTT
CASSHGISEAFF
>-|TRBJ1-2|TRBV5-6|-
TGTGCCAGCAGCTCAAAGACGGGGACAAATGGCTACACCTTC
CASSSKTGTNGYTF
>once|TRBJ1-5|TRBV10-3|-
TGTGCCATCAGTGACGGGGGGGGTCAGCCCCAGCATTTT
CAISDGGGQPQHF
>-|TRBJ2-7|TRBV27|-
TGTGCCAGCAGTCTGCTTGGGGCCGCCTACGAGCAGTACTTC
CASSLLGAAYEQYF
>-|TRBJ1-3|TRBV7-6|TRBD1
TGTGCCAGCAGCTTCGGACAGGGGAGCTCTGGAAACACCATATATTTT
CASSFGQGSSGNTIYF
>-|TRBJ1-5|TRBV18|-
TGTGCCAGCTCACCACTGGTTGAGCAGCCCCAGCATTTT
CASSPLVEQPQHF